The 24 T cell receptor beta chains listed next were all sequenced from one sample in a study of blood T cell repertoires in COVID-19. Sequencing was performed with immunoSEQ multiplex PCR; in TCRdb, only in-frame clones are kept and a portion is missing. The sample includes about 130,000 clones, just under 85% seen only once; the top ten take more than 2.5%. The sample comprised peripheral blood. Source of these receptors: a woman older than 75 with acute or convalescent COVID-19.

This clone was detected only once. This chain joins TRBV7-9 and TRBJ1-5; 7 bases line up with TRBD1. Germline V gene data show CDR1 as SEHNR and CDR2 as FQNEAQ (reference sequence). The junction had 11 bases not matched to a gene; V was cut back by 4 bases and J by 5 bases. The CDR3 has 16 residues. The CDR3 spells CASSSQKGAPHQPQHF. In DNA form, the CDR3 reads TGTGCCAGCAGCTCTCAAAAGGGGGCACCCCATCAGCCCCAGCATTTT.

Written as DNA, the CDR3 is TGCGCCAGCAGCCCCGCGGCTAGCTCCTACGAGCAGTACTTC. It encodes CASSPAASSYEQYF. The V and J genes are TRBV5-1 and TRBJ2-7; D call uncertain. Trimming removed 4 bases at V and 0 bases at J, with 11 bases between. The CDR3 loop spans 14 amino acids. Germline lookup yields CDR1 SGHRS and CDR2 YFSETQ. Full variable domain (rest looked up from reference TRBV5-1 and TRBJ2-7): KAGVTQTPRYLIKTRGQQVTLSCSPISGHRSVSWYQQTPGQGLQFLFEYFSETQRNKGNFPGRFSGRQFSNSRSEMNVSTLELGDSALYLCASSPAASSYEQYFGPGTRLTVT.

The rearrangement uses TRBV7-2 and TRBJ1-1; possible D gene TRBD1, 5 bases. The V end was cut by 0 bases, the J end by 7 bases, with 9 bases between. This CDR3 region has 13 residues. Germline assignment: CDR1 SGHTA and CDR2 FQGNSA. This CDR3 is CASSLAGRGEAFF. As DNA, the CDR3 is TGTGCCAGCAGCTTAGCGGGGAGGGGTGAAGCTTTCTTT.

Turning to this clone: Other DNA sequences of this sample code for an identical CDR3. The V and J genes are TRBV2 and TRBJ2-3; maybe TRBD2 (5 bases). The CDR3 length is 15 residues. Germline V CDR1 and CDR2: SNHLY, FYNNEI. Deletions cut 9 bases from V and 1 base from J, with 17 bases between. DNA of the CDR3: TGTGCCAGTACCTCCCCCTCCGGGGGCACAGATACGCAGTATTTT. This codes for CASTSPSGGTDTQYF.

This clone was detected once. The rearrangement uses TRBV7-2 and TRBJ2-2, with TRBD1 as a possible D gene (6 bases). Germline lookup yields CDR1 SGHTA and CDR2 FQGNSA. The CDR3 extends over 14 amino acids. Trimming stripped 5 bases from V and 6 bases from J, with 13 bases between. The CDR3 loop is CASSPQGWSGELFF. In DNA form, the CDR3 reads TGTGCCAGCAGCCCGCAGGGGTGGTCCGGGGAGCTGTTTTTT. Together with reference TRBV7-2 and TRBJ2-2, the CDR3 gives the full variable domain: GAGVSQSPSNKVTEKGKDVELRCDPISGHTALYWYRQSLGQGLEFLIYFQGNSAPDKSGLPSDRFSAERTGGSVSTLTIQRTQQEDSAVYLCASSPQGWSGELFFGEGSRLTVL.

The chain links TRBV27 to TRBJ2-1; D is perhaps TRBD1 (6 bases). The germline V gene has CDR1 MNHEY and CDR2 SMNVEV (reference sequence). The CDR3 loop spans 15 amino acids. Trimming removed 4 bases at V and 0 bases at J, with 10 bases between. The CDR3: CASSSYRDSYNEQFF. As DNA, the CDR3 is TGTGCCAGCAGTTCCTACAGGGACTCCTACAATGAGCAGTTCTTC.

The chain combines TRBV7-3 with TRBJ1-1; D is ambiguous. The CDR3 is 14 residues long. Trimming removed 5 bases at V and 4 bases at J, with 14 bases between. Germline V CDR1 and CDR2: SGHTA, FQGTGA. The CDR3 DNA reads as TGTGCCAGCAGCCCAGGACTGAGGAGCACTGAAGCTTTCTTT. It is translated as CASSPGLRSTEAFF.

The chain recombines TRBV18 with TRBJ2-7, with 8 bases that match TRBD1. After removal of 3 bases from V and 1 base from J, the junction contained 5 bases not matched to a gene. The length of the CDR3 is 15 residues. Germline CDR1 is KGHSH and CDR2 is LQKENI. The CDR3 here is CASSPDRVRSYEQYF. The CDR3 DNA is TGTGCCAGCTCACCGGACAGGGTCAGGTCCTACGAGCAGTACTTC.

J is TRBJ2-7 and V is TRBV2; TRBD1 aligns across 8 bases. Germline values: CDR1 SNHLY, CDR2 FYNNEI. V shed 5 bases, J shed 0 bases, and the junction held 3 bases outside the gene matches. The CDR3 runs to 14 residues. The CDR3 DNA is TGTGCCAGCAGTCGGGGACAGGCCTCCTACGAGCAGTACTTC. It yields the protein CASSRGQASYEQYF.

The V gene is TRBV5-4, the J gene TRBJ1-2; 8 bases align to TRBD1. Germline loops: CDR1 SGHNT, CDR2 YYREEE (reference sequence). V dropped 4 bases and J dropped 5; count of bases not matched to a gene: 7. There are 14 residues in the CDR3. CDR3 in DNA: TGTGCCAGCAGCCCTGGACAGGGTAGTTATGGCTACACCTTC. Its protein product is CASSPGQGSYGYTF.

J is TRBJ1-5 and V is TRBV19; 9 positions match TRBD1. This CDR3 comprises 18 residues. Germline V gene sequence: CDR1 LNHDA, CDR2 SQIVND (reference sequence). J was trimmed by 1 base and V by 9 bases; bases with no gene match: 16. CDR3 sequence (DNA): TGTGCCAGCAGAGGTGGGGGGACAGGGCTCCGGAGCAATCAGCCCCAGCATTTT. The encoded protein is CASRGGGTGLRSNQPQHF.

In its sample, this clone was seen a few times. The rearrangement joins TRBV14 to TRBJ2-3, with D perhaps matching TRBD2 (5 bases). V was pared by 4 bases and J by 0 bases, with 14 bases between. Germline V CDR1 and CDR2: SGHDN, FVKESK. CDR3 length: 16 residues. The CDR3 loop reads CASSPLAGGSTDTQYF. Written as DNA, the CDR3 is TGTGCCAGCAGCCCTTTGGCGGGCGGCAGCACAGATACGCAGTATTTT.

This chain connects TRBV19 to TRBJ1-6; 7 nucleotides match TRBD1. The CDR3 loop spans 16 amino acids. After removal of 5 bases from V and 10 bases from J, the junction contained 14 bases not matched to a gene. Germline loops: CDR1 LNHDA, CDR2 SQIVND (reference sequence). The CDR3 sequence: CASSVIGGERSSPLHF. The DNA of the CDR3 is TGTGCCAGTAGTGTAATAGGGGGCGAACGGTCCTCACCCCTCCACTTT.

The V gene is TRBV11-2, the J gene TRBJ1-6, with D maybe TRBD1 (5 bases). The CDR3 loop spans 14 amino acids. V was trimmed by 1 base and J by 9 bases, leaving 10 bases between them. Germline CDR1 and CDR2: SGHAT and FQNNGV. In DNA, the CDR3 is TGTGCCAGCAGCTTAGCGGGGGGACCTTCACCCCTCCACTTT. Translating gives CASSLAGGPSPLHF.

The chain is built from TRBV29-1 and TRBJ2-3, with D perhaps matching TRBD1 (5 bases). CDR3 size: 13 residues. V lost 7 bases to trimming and J lost 3 bases, with 14 bases between them. The germline gives CDR1 SQVTM, CDR2 ANQGSEA. The CDR3 DNA follows: TGCAGCGCCGCGGCAGGGAAAACAGATACGCAGTATTTT. This sequence encodes CSAAAGKTDTQYF.

This chain joins TRBV19 and TRBJ2-3; 7 nucleotides match TRBD2. Germline lookup yields CDR1 LNHDA and CDR2 SQIVND (reference sequence). V trimming: 6 bases; J trimming: 4 bases; junction bases outside the gene matches: 10. CDR3 size: 15 residues. CDR3 region: CASRWGGVDSDTQYF. The DNA of the CDR3 is TGTGCCAGTAGATGGGGGGGGGTTGATTCAGATACGCAGTATTTT.

The rearrangement links TRBV29-1 to TRBJ1-2, with TRBD1 as a possible D gene (6 bases). Germline loops: CDR1 SQVTM, CDR2 ANQGSEA. Trimming removed 6 bases from V and 4 bases from J, with 12 bases in between. The CDR3 totals 12 residues. CDR3 sequence: CSVYGQPYGYTF. CDR3 DNA: TGCAGCGTCTACGGACAGCCCTATGGCTACACCTTC.

The count of this clone is one. The chain couples TRBV13 to TRBJ1-2; D gene ambiguous. CDR1 is PRHDT and CDR2 is FYEKMQ in the germline V gene (reference sequence). This CDR3 is built from 12 residues. Trimming removed 2 bases at V and 6 bases at J, with 7 bases between. The CDR3 coding sequence is TGTGCCAGCAGCTTATCCCCCGATGGCTACACCTTC. Translated: CASSLSPDGYTF.

The rearrangement uses TRBV7-9 and TRBJ2-7, with 12 nucleotides matching TRBD1. The germline V gene has CDR1 SEHNR and CDR2 FQNEAQ (reference sequence). The length of the CDR3 is 15 residues. The V gene end was trimmed by 2 bases and the J gene end by 7 bases; junction bases not matched to a gene: 6. The CDR3 here is CASSLPGQGAREQYF. The CDR3 nucleotides are TGTGCCAGCAGCTTACCGGGACAGGGGGCTCGGGAGCAGTACTTC.

This clone was observed a few times. The chain links TRBV3-1 (or the pseudogene TRBV3-2) to TRBJ2-7, with D possibly TRBD1 on 6 matching bases. CDR1 LGHDT and CDR2 YNNKEL come from the germline V gene (reference sequence). Trimming shortened V by 1 base and J by 2 bases, and 12 bases separated the two germline ends. This CDR3 is 15 amino acids long. The CDR3 bases are TGTGCCAGCAGCCAAGGGGCAGGGGAAACCTACGAGCAGTACTTC. Protein: CASSQGAGETYEQYF.

The CDR3 sequence: CASRGTGAATGELFF. DNA of the CDR3: TGCGCCAGCAGGGGGACAGGGGCGGCCACCGGGGAGCTGTTTTTT. The rearrangement links TRBV10-1 to TRBJ2-2, with 10 bases aligning to TRBD1. J gave up 4 bases and V 6 bases, and 5 bases lay outside the gene matches. Germline loops: CDR1 WNHNN, CDR2 SYGVQD (reference sequence). This CDR3 contains 15 residues.

The CDR3 protein is CASSPNPARGGTGELFF. The CDR3 nucleotides are TGTGCCAGCAGTCCGAACCCCGCCCGGGGGGGCACCGGGGAGCTGTTTTTT. The V call is TRBV5-4, the J call TRBJ2-2; 8 bases are a match to TRBD2. V shed 5 bases and J 4 bases; nucleotides not matched to a gene: 13. CDR3 length: 17 residues. The V gene's germline CDR1 is SGHNT and CDR2 YYREEE (reference sequence).

This chain connects TRBV4-1 to TRBJ2-2; 9 nucleotides align to TRBD2. The length of the CDR3 is 16 residues. V shed 1 base and J 7 bases; nucleotides not matched to a gene: 7. Germline V gene lookup returns CDR1 MGHRA and CDR2 YSYEKL. CDR3 sequence (DNA): TGCGCCAGCAGCCAAGTAGCGGGGGCTGCAGTCGGGGAGCTGTTTTTT. Its translation is CASSQVAGAAVGELFF.

The chain joins TRBV2 to TRBJ1-5; D might be TRBD1 (6 bases). The length of the CDR3 is 15 residues. Trimming pared 3 bases from V and 0 bases from J, leaving 9 bases between. CDR1 SNHLY and CDR2 FYNNEI come from the germline V gene. CDR3 sequence reads: CASSEGANSNQPQHF. CDR3 bases: TGTGCCAGCAGTGAGGGGGCGAATAGCAATCAGCCCCAGCATTTT.